The rows below give T cell receptor beta chains drawn from one sample of a study of T cell responses to AZD1222 COVID-19 vaccine. This table comes from immunoSEQ multiplex PCR, and its TCRdb copy is limited to in-frame clones, with some not included. The data hold about 150,000 clones, with over 75% observed a single time. The specimen was peripheral blood, collected 28 days after the second AZD1222 dose. The receptors here all came from an adult who received the AZD1222 COVID-19 vaccine. Each CDR3 is given with its conserved first and last residue. D genes are given only for firm matches. Only some rows state a clone size, as once, few, many or a class for expanded clones.

TRBJ1-2 . . TRBV10-3 TGTGCCATCAGTGAGTCGATAGGGCGCGCCACCAACTATGGCTACACCTTC CAISESIGRATNYGYTF
TRBJ2-7 . . TRBV21-1 TGTGCCAGCACCCCGGGACTAGAGAATTCCTACGAGCAGTACTTC CASTPGLENSYEQYF
TRBJ2-6 TRBD2 . TRBV9 TGTGCCAGCAGCTTGAGCCAGCTAGCGGGAGGCTCTGGGGCCAACGTCCTGACTTTC CASSLSQLAGGSGANVLTF
TRBJ2-7 TRBD1 . TRBV12-3/TRBV12-4 TGTGCCAGCAGTTTCGGGACAGCCTACGAGCAGTACTTC CASSFGTAYEQYF
TRBJ2-5 TRBD1 . TRBV19 TGTGCCAGTAGCCAGGGGGTCCAAGAGACCCAGTACTTC CASSQGVQETQYF
TRBJ1-2 . . TRBV6-5 TGTGCCAGCAGTTACGGACTTTCGGGGGGAATCTATGGCTACACCTTC CASSYGLSGGIYGYTF
TRBJ1-1 TRBD1 . TRBV6-1 TGTGCCAGCAGTGAATTGACAGGGGAGGCTGAAGCTTTCTTT CASSELTGEAEAFF
TRBJ1-6 TRBD1 . TRBV3-1/TRBV3-2 TGTGCCAGCAGCCAAGAGGGACAGGGCTATAATTCACCCCTCCACTTT CASSQEGQGYNSPLHF
TRBJ1-1 . . TRBV19 TGTGCCAGTAGACCGGGACAGAACACTGAAGCTTTCTTT CASRPGQNTEAFF
TRBJ1-1 TRBD1 . TRBV5-1 TGCGCCAGCAGCCTCTGGACAGGGCATAACACTGAAGCTTTCTTT CASSLWTGHNTEAFF
TRBJ2-5 TRBD1 . TRBV7-7 TGTGCCAGCAGCGTAGAGGCAGATGGGACAGAGACACAAGAGACCCAGTACTTC CASSVEADGTETQETQYF
TRBJ2-1 . once TRBV15 TGTGCCACCAGCAGAGCGGGACACCCTGGGGATGAGCAGTTCTTC CATSRAGHPGDEQFF
TRBJ2-3 TRBD1 . TRBV30 TGTGCCTGGAGTGCGGGACAGAGAGGGGAGGATACGCAGTATTTT CAWSAGQRGEDTQYF
TRBJ1-5 TRBD1 once TRBV5-5 TGTGCCAGCAGCTTGTCCGGGACAGGGAATCAGCCCCAGCATTTT CASSLSGTGNQPQHF
TRBJ1-6 . . TRBV30 TGTGCCTGGGGAAAGGACGGGAATTCACCCCTCCACTTT CAWGKDGNSPLHF
TRBJ2-2 . . TRBV5-1 TGCGCCAGCAGGTTCGGAGGAACCGGGGAGCTGTTTTTT CASRFGGTGELFF
TRBJ2-5 . . TRBV2 TGTGCCAGCAGTGAAATCCACGGGGAGACCCAGTACTTC CASSEIHGETQYF
TRBJ2-5 TRBD2 . TRBV5-6 TGTGCCAGCAGCTACAATGCCGGGACTAGCGACCAAGAGACCCAGTACTTC CASSYNAGTSDQETQYF